The 23 T cell receptor beta chains in this list originate from one sample, sequenced in a study of vaccination and CD4 T cells after COVID-19. Described treatment: roughly 10-day PBMC culture with coronavirus spike peptide pools or control peptides (ViraFEST assay). An Oncomine TCR Beta short-read assay was used to sequence the DNA from cultured CD4+ T cells. TCRdb re-analysed the PCR reads in MiXCR, keeping a single row per CDR3 protein. The table has 15,000 to 20,000 distinct CDR3 sequences, roughly 60% seen once; the top ten hold less than 5.5%. These receptors have no known antigen. This specimen consisted of CD4+ T cells from blood, cultured in vitro, obtained after SARS-CoV-2 vaccination. These TCRs come from a human donor who had recovered from COVID-19.

CDR3: CASSRRQGDEAFF. DNA of the CDR3: TGTGCCAGTAGTCGAAGACAGGGAGATGAAGCTTTCTTT. The V and J genes are TRBV19 and TRBJ1-1; 7 positions agree with TRBD1. Germline V gene data show CDR1 as LNHDA and CDR2 as SQIVND (reference sequence). The V and J ends lost 5 bases and 7 bases, in that order; junction bases with no gene match: 7. CDR3 length: 13 residues.

This chain connects TRBV24-1 to TRBJ2-3, with D unresolved. Germline V gene data show CDR1 as KGHDR and CDR2 as SFDVKD. Trimming cost V 5 bases and J 5 bases, with 13 bases left between them. The CDR3 sequence is 14 residues long. The CDR3 DNA follows: TGTGCCACCAGTGTTTCCCCATCGCTAGATACGCAGTATTTT. This sequence encodes CATSVSPSLDTQYF.

The chain joins TRBV19 to TRBJ1-1, with D possibly TRBD1 on 5 matching bases. CDR3 length equals 16 residues. Trimming took 9 bases from V and 3 from J, leaving 23 bases between them. CDR1 is LNHDA and CDR2 is SQIVND in the germline V gene (reference sequence). The CDR3 loop is CASSLARRQGDTEAFF. The CDR3 nucleotides are TGTGCCAGCAGCTTAGCGAGGCGGCAGGGTGACACTGAAGCTTTCTTT.

This clonotype was found a few times. The chain couples TRBV12-3 or TRBV12-4 to TRBJ2-7; 10 nucleotides line up with TRBD2. CDR3 length: 14 residues. V was pared by 8 bases and J by 4 bases, with 8 bases of the junction left unmatched. This chain's CDR3 is CASRTSGRGYEQYF. The CDR3 coding sequence is TGTGCCAGCCGGACGAGCGGGAGGGGGTACGAGCAGTACTTC.

V is TRBV7-9 and J is TRBJ1-1; D ambiguous. CDR3 length: 14 residues. Trimming removed 3 bases from V and 8 bases from J, with 16 bases in between. Germline values: CDR1 SEHNR, CDR2 FQNEAQ (reference sequence). The CDR3 DNA reads TGTGCCAGCAGCTTGGACTCGGGTGGCCAAGAAGCTTTCTTT. It yields the protein CASSLDSGGQEAFF.

This clonotype was recorded a few times. J is TRBJ1-3 and V is TRBV12-3 or TRBV12-4, with D unresolved. With 2 bases removed from V and 2 bases from J, the gap between germline ends came to 7 bases. The CDR3 contains 14 residues. CDR3 residues: CASSLTGTGNTIYF. The CDR3 DNA reads as TGTGCCAGCAGTTTAACGGGTACTGGAAACACCATATATTTT.

The chain carries TRBV28 and TRBJ1-5, with no clear D. Germline CDR1 MDHEN, CDR2 SYDVKM. The CDR3 extends over 14 amino acids. Trimming took 2 bases from V and 7 from J, leaving 12 bases between them. The CDR3, as DNA: TGTGCCAGCAGTTTAAGAGTTGGGCGGCAGCCCCAGCATTTT. Its translation: CASSLRVGRQPQHF.

Turning to this clonotype: The junction differs from germline at one of its ends, possibly a read error. The V gene is TRBV27, the J gene TRBJ2-1; 7 bases fit TRBD2. The CDR3 runs 16 residues. Germline loops: CDR1 MNHEY, CDR2 SMNVEV (reference sequence). In DNA, the CDR3 is TGTGCCAGCACCTCCCATCGAGGCGGGGACTACAATGAGCAGCTCTTC. Its translation is CASTSHRGGDYNEQLF.

The gene calls are TRBV7-9 and TRBJ1-5, with TRBD1 matching 7 bases. J was trimmed by 2 bases and V by 4 bases; bases with no gene match: 5. Germline CDR1 reads SEHNR; CDR2 reads FQNEAQ (reference sequence). The CDR3 totals 15 residues. CDR3 bases: TGTGCCAGCAGCTCCGAGGGGGCTGGCAATCAGCCCCAGCATTTT. Its translation: CASSSEGAGNQPQHF.

This chain joins TRBV11-1 and TRBJ1-1, with 9 bases that match TRBD1. Trimming removed 4 bases from V and 3 bases from J; junction bases left unmatched: 6. CDR3 size: 15 residues. The V gene's germline CDR1 is SGHAT and CDR2 FQDESV (reference sequence). The DNA for the CDR3 is TGTGCCAGCAGCTGGACAGGGGATGTGGACACTGAAGCTTTCTTT. Its protein product is CASSWTGDVDTEAFF.

The V gene is TRBV28, the J gene TRBJ1-2; D remains ambiguous. CDR3 length: 14 residues. The V gene lost 7 bases and the J gene lost 4 bases, with 16 bases spanning the gap. Germline lookup yields CDR1 MDHEN and CDR2 SYDVKM. DNA of the CDR3: TGTGCCAGCAACCCACCGACGGGAGCCTATGGCTACACCTTC. It translates to CASNPPTGAYGYTF.

V gene TRBV7-9 combines with J gene TRBJ1-1; no clear D gene. V gave up 3 bases and J gave up 3 bases, with 8 bases separating them. From germline, CDR1 is SEHNR and CDR2 FQNEAQ (reference sequence). This CDR3 spans 13 amino acids. The CDR3 sequence is CASSFSGDTEAFF. CDR3 nucleotides: TGTGCCAGCAGCTTTAGCGGGGACACTGAAGCTTTCTTT.

The chain couples TRBV11-2 to TRBJ2-5, with 7 bases fitting TRBD1. CDR1 and CDR2 (germline): SGHAT, FQNNGV. The V segment lost 5 bases and the J segment 2 bases; nucleotides outside the gene matches: 8. The CDR3 runs to 15 residues. The CDR3 loop is CASSPFGTVQETQYF. CDR3 nucleotide sequence: TGTGCCAGCAGCCCCTTTGGGACAGTTCAAGAGACCCAGTACTTC.

This clonotype was found once. The J gene is TRBJ1-5, the V gene TRBV28, with D perhaps matching TRBD1 (6 bases). Germline values: CDR1 MDHEN, CDR2 SYDVKM. The CDR3 has 16 amino acids. V dropped 1 base and J dropped 3 bases, with 13 bases sitting between them. Written as DNA, the CDR3 is TGTGCCAGCAGTTTATCTGGGGGCACGGACAATCAGCCCCAGCATTTT. Protein product: CASSLSGGTDNQPQHF. The variable domain in full, with the rest retrieved from reference TRBV28 and TRBJ1-5, is DVKVTQSSRYLVKRTGEKVFLECVQDMDHENMFWYRQDPGLGLRLIYFSYDVKMKEKGDIPEGYSVSREKKERFSLILESASTNQTSMYLCASSLSGGTDNQPQHFGDGTRLSIL.

V usage is TRBV28 and J usage is TRBJ1-5; D may be TRBD1 (5 bases). The CDR3 runs 14 residues. The germline V gene encodes CDR1 MDHEN and CDR2 SYDVKM. Between the trimmed V and J ends, which lost 11 bases and 6 bases, there was a span of 20 bases. CDR3 in DNA: TGTGCCGCCACTCGTGGGGGAAGGGGTCAGCCCCAGCATTTT. Translating it yields CAATRGGRGQPQHF.

The V gene is TRBV7-2, the J gene TRBJ2-1, with 7 bases aligning to TRBD1. Germline trimming cut 3 bases from V and 6 bases from J; bases unmatched to any gene: 8. Germline values: CDR1 SGHTA, CDR2 FQGNSA. This CDR3 contains 15 residues. CDR3 residues: CASSFSRGRGNEQFF. In nucleotides, the CDR3 is TGTGCCAGCAGCTTTTCTAGGGGGCGCGGCAATGAGCAGTTCTTC.

The V and J genes are TRBV6-1 and TRBJ1-2, with 7 bases matching TRBD1. CDR3 length: 15 residues. The germline V gene has CDR1 MNHNS and CDR2 SASEGT. V was pared by 7 bases and J by 2 bases, with 10 bases of the junction left unmatched. CDR3 loop: CASTPRRGQNYGYTF. The CDR3 nucleotides read TGTGCCAGCACCCCCAGGAGGGGACAGAACTATGGCTACACCTTC.

The chain joins TRBV7-7 to TRBJ2-7, with TRBD2 identical over 8 bases. The J segment lost 2 bases and the V segment lost 1 base, leaving 4 bases of the junction unmatched. The CDR3 is 15 amino acids. Germline CDR1 reads SSHAT; CDR2 reads FNYEAQ (reference sequence). Written as DNA, the CDR3 is TGTGCCAGCAGCTTAGGAGCGGGGGCCGCCTACGAGCAGTACTTC. Its protein is CASSLGAGAAYEQYF.

The rearrangement joins TRBV7-2 to TRBJ2-5; 10 nucleotides match TRBD1. V lost 3 bases, J lost 1 base, and 5 bases stayed unmatched. The CDR3 sequence is 16 residues long. CDR1 is SGHTA, CDR2 FQGNSA, per germline. CDR3 sequence (DNA): TGTGCCAGCAGCTTCCTGCGGACAGGGGGCCAAGAGACCCAGTACTTC. This sequence encodes CASSFLRTGGQETQYF.

V is TRBV7-9 and J is TRBJ1-5; D not certain. Germline loops: CDR1 SEHNR, CDR2 FQNEAQ (reference sequence). V was shortened by 5 bases and J by 7 bases, with 9 bases between the two germline ends. The CDR3 spans 12 residues. DNA of the CDR3: TGTGCCAGCAGCAAAGAACTGCAGCCCCAGCATTTT. Protein product: CASSKELQPQHF.

This clonotype has more than one count but fewer than ten. The chain carries TRBV7-3 and TRBJ2-3; D is uncertain. Germline V gene sequence: CDR1 SGHTA, CDR2 FQGTGA. This CDR3 comprises 15 residues. V lost 6 bases and J lost 2, with 15 bases in between. The CDR3 DNA reads TGTGCCAGCAGTAAAGGTGTAGGGTCCACAGATACGCAGTATTTT. It codes for CASSKGVGSTDTQYF. The whole variable domain, filled in from reference TRBV7-3 and TRBJ2-3, reads GAGVSQTPSNKVTEKGKYVELRCDPISGHTALYWYRQSLGQGPEFLIYFQGTGAADDSGLPNDRFFAVRPEGSVSTLKIQRTERGDSAVYLCASSKGVGSTDTQYFGPGTRLTVL.

V is TRBV7-9 and J is TRBJ1-2, with 7 bases aligning to TRBD1. The CDR3 has 19 residues. The junction had 19 bases not matched to a gene; V was cut back by 2 bases and J by 4 bases. Germline lookup yields CDR1 SEHNR and CDR2 FQNEAQ (reference sequence). In nucleotides, the CDR3 is TGTGCCAGCAGCTTAACCTCACAGGGGACCCGGAGTAGGCCCTATGGCTACACCTTC. Translating it yields CASSLTSQGTRSRPYGYTF.

The rearrangement joins TRBV6-2 or TRBV6-3 to TRBJ2-2; TRBD2 agrees at 10 bases. The CDR3 runs 17 residues. The junction had 13 bases not matched to a gene; V was cut back by 6 bases and J by 6 bases. The V gene's germline CDR1 is MNHEY and CDR2 SVGEGT. CDR3 in amino acids: CASRYPPSGRRSGELFF. CDR3 DNA sequence: TGTGCCAGCAGATACCCACCTAGCGGGAGAAGATCCGGGGAGCTGTTTTTT.